The 17 T cell receptor beta chains listed next were all sequenced from one sample in a study of beta chain features in type 1 diabetes. The study reverse transcribed the entire isolated RNA, so it sequenced expressed TCRB transcripts. Some clones are missing from TCRdb's copy, which holds only in-frame ones; the method was immunoSEQ multiplex PCR. The repertoire includes about 320,000 clones, 11% to 15% of them detected once, and 6.7% sits in the top ten. Sequencing was done on a sample of central memory CD4+ T cells from blood. All receptors derive from a man aged 25-40 years in good health.

This clone came up a few times. The same CDR3 arises from other DNA sequences in this sample as well. The chain is built from TRBV5-1 and TRBJ1-1; no clear D. The CDR3 is 14 residues long. Germline V gene sequence: CDR1 SGHRS, CDR2 YFSETQ. V gave up 0 bases and J gave up 0 bases, with 6 bases separating them. The CDR3 loop is CASSLDGLNTEAFF. In DNA form, the CDR3 reads TGCGCCAGCAGCTTGGACGGCCTGAACACTGAAGCTTTCTTT.

This chain uses TRBV4-1 with TRBJ1-1; D remains ambiguous. The germline CDR1 and CDR2 sequences are MGHRA and YSYEKL. The CDR3 has 13 amino acids. The V end lost 1 base, the J end lost 8 bases, and 11 bases lay between the germline ends. The CDR3 region has the DNA TGCGCCAGCAGCCAAGTACTCTATTTCGAAGCTTTCTTT. Its protein product is CASSQVLYFEAFF.

A few counts support this clone. CDR3 sequence: CASSERTADTQYF. Written as DNA, the CDR3 is TGCGCCAGCAGCGAAAGGACAGCAGATACGCAGTATTTT. V usage is TRBV4-3 and J usage is TRBJ2-3, with D perhaps matching TRBD1 (6 bases). Trimming cost V 5 bases and J 4 bases, with 10 bases left between them. From germline, CDR1 is LGHNA and CDR2 YSLEER. The CDR3 totals 13 residues.

This clone occurred a few times. This rearrangement joins TRBV7-9 to TRBJ1-2; the D gene is possibly TRBD1 (5 bases). Trimming shortened V by 5 bases and J by 2 bases, and 9 bases separated the two germline ends. The CDR3 is 13 residues long. Germline lookup yields CDR1 SEHNR and CDR2 FQNEAQ (reference sequence). The CDR3 reads CASSRDGNYGYTF. The CDR3, as DNA: TGTGCCAGCAGCCGGGACGGGAACTATGGCTACACCTTC.

This clone has ten or more counts. The chain recombines TRBV7-9 with TRBJ2-3, with TRBD1 matching 9 bases. This CDR3 contains 15 residues. V lost 5 bases and J lost 2; bases outside the gene matches: 5. Germline V gene data show CDR1 as SEHNR and CDR2 as FQNEAQ (reference sequence). CDR3 sequence: CASSTGQGNTDTQYF. In DNA, the CDR3 is TGTGCCAGCAGCACTGGACAGGGGAACACAGATACGCAGTATTTT.

This clone was picked up a small number of times. CDR3 sequence (DNA): TGTGCCAGCAGCCCAGCACAGGGTCAGCCCCAGCATTTT. The encoded protein is CASSPAQGQPQHF. The gene calls are TRBV7-9 and TRBJ1-5; perhaps TRBD1 as D (6 bases). Trimming removed 5 bases at V and 6 bases at J, with 11 bases between. The CDR3 length is 13 residues. The V gene's germline CDR1 is SEHNR and CDR2 FQNEAQ (reference sequence).

The rearrangement uses TRBV7-2 and TRBJ1-2; perhaps TRBD1 as D (5 bases). Germline assignment: CDR1 SGHTA and CDR2 FQGNSA. Trimming pared 3 bases from V and 6 bases from J, leaving 11 bases between. The CDR3 has 13 residues. CDR3 amino acids: CASSLSGLDGYTF. The CDR3 DNA follows: TGTGCCAGCAGCTTGTCAGGGTTGGATGGCTACACCTTC.

The chain recombines TRBV5-1 with TRBJ2-1, with TRBD2 matching 8 bases. Germline values: CDR1 SGHRS, CDR2 YFSETQ. The CDR3 extends over 16 amino acids. The trim removed 4 bases at V and 0 bases at J, leaving 6 bases unmatched. The CDR3 reads CASSKASGSSYNEQFF. In DNA form, the CDR3 reads TGCGCCAGCAGCAAAGCAAGCGGGAGCTCCTACAATGAGCAGTTCTTC. Full variable domain (rest looked up from reference TRBV5-1 and TRBJ2-1): KAGVTQTPRYLIKTRGQQVTLSCSPISGHRSVSWYQQTPGQGLQFLFEYFSETQRNKGNFPGRFSGRQFSNSRSEMNVSTLELGDSALYLCASSKASGSSYNEQFFGPGTRLTVL.

This clone was counted at least ten times. This chain uses TRBV6-1 with TRBJ1-1; D unresolved. Germline CDR1 MNHNS, CDR2 SASEGT. The V end was cut by 7 bases, the J end by 8 bases, with 8 bases between. CDR3 length: 10 amino acids. CDR3: CASTAGEAFF. In DNA, the CDR3 is TGTGCCAGCACTGCGGGGGAAGCTTTCTTT.

The chain employs TRBV4-3 and TRBJ1-2; D unresolved. The V and J ends lost 1 base and 5 bases respectively, with 11 bases between them. Germline-derived CDR1 and CDR2 are LGHNA and YSLEER. The CDR3 loop spans 14 amino acids. This CDR3 is CASSQGGGRYGYTF. The CDR3 DNA follows: TGCGCCAGCAGCCAAGGAGGTGGGAGATATGGCTACACCTTC.

V gene TRBV27 combines with J gene TRBJ1-1; the D gene is possibly TRBD1 (6 bases). The CDR3 extends over 13 amino acids. V was cut by 2 bases and J by 11 bases, with 15 bases left in between. In germline, CDR1 is MNHEY, CDR2 SMNVEV (reference sequence). Here the CDR3 reads CASSLTITGRAFF. The CDR3 DNA reads TGTGCCAGCAGTTTAACCATCACAGGGCGTGCTTTCTTT.

The V gene is TRBV29-1, the J gene TRBJ2-1; no firm D call. V was cut by 7 bases and J by 4 bases, with 23 bases left in between. Germline CDR1 is SQVTM and CDR2 is ANQGSEA. CDR3 length equals 16 residues. CDR3 nucleotides: TGCAGCGCTGCCCTCCTCGACCATCCAGTTTACAATGAGCAGTTCTTC. Residues: CSAALLDHPVYNEQFF.

The chain employs TRBV5-1 and TRBJ2-3; maybe TRBD2 (6 bases). The V gene lost 4 bases and the J gene lost 1 base, with 13 bases spanning the gap. The V gene's germline CDR1 is SGHRS and CDR2 YFSETQ. The CDR3 consists of 15 residues. This CDR3 reads CASSPGTYGTDTQYF. In DNA, the CDR3 is TGCGCCAGCAGCCCCGGGACTTACGGCACAGATACGCAGTATTTT.

The chain is built from TRBV7-8 and TRBJ2-5, with 7 bases aligning to TRBD1. This CDR3 comprises 16 residues. CDR1 is SGHVS and CDR2 is FQNEAQ in the germline V gene. V trimming: 6 bases; J trimming: 3 bases; junction bases outside the gene matches: 13. CDR3 amino acids: CASRLAGTATKETQYF. The CDR3 coding sequence is TGTGCCAGCAGACTTGCCGGGACAGCAACAAAAGAGACCCAGTACTTC.

This rearrangement joins TRBV7-3 to TRBJ2-1; the match to TRBD2 covers 14 bases. Losses at the gene ends were 5 bases for V and 5 bases for J; bases not matched to a gene: 17. The germline CDR1 and CDR2 sequences are SGHTA and FQGTGA. This CDR3 region has 20 residues. The CDR3 region is CASSRLTSGRARTRDNEQFF. The CDR3 region has the DNA TGTGCCAGCAGCAGACTGACTAGCGGGAGGGCCCGCACCCGAGACAATGAGCAGTTCTTC.

This clone was seen a few times. The chain uses TRBV9 and TRBJ2-3; D gene ambiguous. Trimming left V 7 bases short and J 7 bases short, with 16 bases between. This CDR3 is built from 13 residues. Looked up from germline, CDR1 is SGDLS and CDR2 is YYNGEE. CDR3 loop: CASGHDGRYTQYF. The CDR3 bases are TGTGCCAGCGGCCACGACGGCCGCTATACGCAGTATTTT.

There are many counts of this clone. The J gene is TRBJ1-3, the V gene TRBV10-3, with D perhaps TRBD1 (5 bases). This CDR3 contains 15 residues. Germline V CDR1 and CDR2: ENHRY, SYGVKD. V was trimmed by 6 bases and J by 0 bases, leaving 12 bases between them. CDR3 amino acids: CAISPRGDSGNTIYF. For the CDR3, the DNA is TGTGCCATCAGCCCGCGAGGGGACTCTGGAAACACCATATATTTT.